The rows below give T cell receptor beta chains drawn from one sample of a study of cytomegalovirus exposure and HLA in healthy donors. Produced via immunoSEQ multiplex PCR; TCRdb's table is partial and in-frame only. The profile shows 90,000 to 100,000 clones, approximately 93% of them singletons. The sequencing input was PBMCs. These receptors were collected from a woman in her twenties or thirties in good health and CMV-seropositive. CDR3s include the opening cysteine and the closing phenylalanine or tryptophan. D genes are given only for firm matches. Part of the rows lack a size; the others show once, few, many or a class for expanded clones.

d_gene,j_gene,v_gene,abundance,CDR3nt,CDR3aa
TRBD1,TRBJ1-1,TRBV2,-,TGTGCCAGCAGTGAAGCACCAGGGGGGAGGACTGAAGCTTTCTTT,CASSEAPGGRTEAFF
TRBD1,TRBJ2-7,TRBV14,-,TGTGCCAGCAGCCGTGGACAGGGGGTTGTCTACGAGCAGTACTTC,CASSRGQGVVYEQYF
-,TRBJ2-1,TRBV11-2,-,TGTGCCAGCAGCTTAACCTCTGGCGGGCCTCGCTCCTACAATGAGCAGTTCTTC,CASSLTSGGPRSYNEQFF
TRBD1,TRBJ2-7,TRBV6-5,once,TGTGCCAGCAGCCCCGTGGGACAGGGGGTCTACGAGCAGTACTTC,CASSPVGQGVYEQYF
TRBD1,TRBJ1-1,TRBV7-2,-,TGTGCCAGCAGCTTATGGGTAACAGGGGACCAAGGGAACACTGAAGCTTTCTTT,CASSLWVTGDQGNTEAFF
-,TRBJ2-3,TRBV5-1,-,TGCGCCAGCAGCTCCGGGGGAGGCCGAGAAGATACGCAGTATTTT,CASSSGGGREDTQYF
TRBD1,TRBJ2-1,TRBV27,few,TGTGCCAGCAGTTTGGGGACAGGGGTAGGTGAGCAGTTCTTC,CASSLGTGVGEQFF
TRBD1,TRBJ1-2,TRBV4-1,-,TGCGCCAACAAAGAACAGGGGGCTCGGCCTAACTATGGCTACACCTTC,CANKEQGARPNYGYTF
TRBD2,TRBJ2-5,TRBV7-7,-,TGTGCCAGCAGCCCTAGGACTAGCGGGATCCAAGAGACCCAGTACTTC,CASSPRTSGIQETQYF
-,TRBJ2-7,TRBV5-4,-,TGTGCCAGCAGCTTAACTGGGACTCTGGCAACCTACGAGCAGTACTTC,CASSLTGTLATYEQYF
-,TRBJ1-3,TRBV7-2,-,TGTGCCAGCAGCTTAGGCCCGACACGACCTGGAAACACCATATATTTT,CASSLGPTRPGNTIYF
-,TRBJ2-5,TRBV5-4,-,TGTGCCAGCAGCTTGGTTGCGGAAGAGACCCAGTACTTC,CASSLVAEETQYF
TRBD2,TRBJ2-2,TRBV7-6,-,TGTGCCAGCAGCCTGACAAGCGGGAGGAGGACCGGGGAGCTGTTTTTT,CASSLTSGRRTGELFF
TRBD1,TRBJ1-2,TRBV4-1,few,TGCGCCAGCAGCCAAACCTCGCAGGGGGAGGCGAGAGGCTACACCTTC,CASSQTSQGEARGYTF
TRBD1,TRBJ2-7,TRBV18,-,TGTGCCAGCTCACTAAACAGGGGTCCAGGCTCCTACGAGCAGTACTTC,CASSLNRGPGSYEQYF
-,TRBJ2-1,TRBV19,-,TGTGCCAGTAGTATAGGGGGAGGGGGGTCCTACAATGAGCAGTTCTTC,CASSIGGGGSYNEQFF
TRBD1,TRBJ2-6,TRBV19,-,TGTGCCAGTAGTCTCCGACAGGGTGACTCTGGGGCCAACGTCCTGACTTTC,CASSLRQGDSGANVLTF
TRBD1,TRBJ2-3,TRBV10-1,once,TGCGCCAGCAGTGATCCGGGACAGGGGACAGATACGCAGTATTTT,CASSDPGQGTDTQYF
TRBD1,TRBJ1-5,TRBV28,-,TGTGCCAGCAGTTTGGACAGGCCCAATCAGCCCCAGCATTTT,CASSLDRPNQPQHF
TRBD2,TRBJ2-1,TRBV7-3,-,TGTGCCAGCAGTCCACCGGGACTAGCTTTCGGTGAGCAGTTCTTC,CASSPPGLAFGEQFF
TRBD1,TRBJ2-3,TRBV7-2,-,TGTGCCAGCAGCTCGGGACAGGGCCAAGATACGCAGTATTTT,CASSSGQGQDTQYF
-,TRBJ2-1,TRBV19,-,TGTGCCAGTAGACCGAGCGGACCCTACAATGAGCAGTTCTTC,CASRPSGPYNEQFF
TRBD2,TRBJ2-1,TRBV11-3,-,TGTGCCAGCAGCTTAGAGTTCGGGGGGCGGGGGGACAATGAGCAGTTCTTC,CASSLEFGGRGDNEQFF
-,TRBJ2-1,TRBV5-1,-,TGCGCCAGCAGCTTCGGGGGCGGGAGCTCCTACAATGAGCAGTTCTTC,CASSFGGGSSYNEQFF
TRBD2,TRBJ2-1,TRBV19,-,TGTGCCAGTACCGTGCGGGAGGGAAACAATGAGCAGTTCTTC,CASTVREGNNEQFF
TRBD1,TRBJ2-5,TRBV15,-,TGTGCCACCAGCTCTGGACCACCCGGGACAGCCCAAGAGACCCAGTACTTC,CATSSGPPGTAQETQYF
TRBD1,TRBJ2-3,TRBV18,-,TGTGCCAGCCGACCCGGGACAGGGATTTTCTCCGACACAGATACGCAGTATTTT,CASRPGTGIFSDTDTQYF
-,TRBJ1-1,TRBV6-5,-,TGTGCCACCAAACGGGCAGGGCCAGGGACTGAAGCTTTCTTT,CATKRAGPGTEAFF
-,TRBJ1-2,TRBV5-6,-,TGTGCCAGCAGCTTCAATTTGGGGGCAATTTCTAACTATGGCTACACCTTC,CASSFNLGAISNYGYTF
-,TRBJ2-1,TRBV7-2,-,TGTGCCAGCAGGGGGCTGGGGTGGCAGGGGTCCTACAATGAGCAGTTCTTC,CASRGLGWQGSYNEQFF
TRBD2,TRBJ2-2,TRBV27,few,TGTGCCAGCGCCGGACTAGCGGGAGCCGGCACCGGGGAGCTGTTTTTT,CASAGLAGAGTGELFF
TRBD1,TRBJ1-5,TRBV6-6,-,TGTGCCAGCAGTACCGGACAGGGGGTTTCTGTTCAGCCCCAGCATTTT,CASSTGQGVSVQPQHF
-,TRBJ1-2,TRBV28,-,TGTGCCAGCAGTTTATCGGGCAGGGTGGAAGGCTACACCTTC,CASSLSGRVEGYTF
TRBD2,TRBJ2-3,TRBV28,once,TGTGCCAGCAGTCTATATCGGGGGGGCACTTTGGCGCAGTATTTT,CASSLYRGGTLAQYF
-,TRBJ2-1,TRBV18,-,TGTGCCAGCTCACCTCAAGTCCAGGCCACCTACAATGAGCAGTTCTTC,CASSPQVQATYNEQFF